The rows below give T cell receptor beta chains drawn from one sample of a study of cytomegalovirus exposure and HLA in healthy donors. Using immunoSEQ multiplex PCR, the repertoire was profiled, and TCRdb retains in-frame clones only, with some absent. Among 95,000 to 150,000 clones listed, roughly 80% were seen once. Sequencing was done on a sample of PBMCs. The receptors here all came from a woman in her 30s in good health and CMV-seropositive. CDR3s include the opening cysteine and the closing phenylalanine or tryptophan. The D gene is left open where the match is weak. Not all rows give a size; the values are once, few, many and, for expanded clones, a class.

j_gene: TRBJ2-7
v_gene: TRBV27
abundance: .
d_gene: TRBD2
CDR3nt: TGTGCCAGCAGTTTCCTGGCCGGTAGCGGGGGATCCTACGAGCAGTACTTC
CDR3aa: CASSFLAGSGGSYEQYF

j_gene: TRBJ1-5
v_gene: TRBV4-2
abundance: .
d_gene: .
CDR3nt: TGTGCCAGCAGCCAAGATTCCAGTCAGCCCCAGCATTTT
CDR3aa: CASSQDSSQPQHF

j_gene: TRBJ2-2
v_gene: TRBV2
abundance: .
d_gene: .
CDR3nt: TGTGCCAGCAGTATCCTACTTCCCGACACCGGGGAGCTGTTTTTT
CDR3aa: CASSILLPDTGELFF

j_gene: TRBJ2-7
v_gene: TRBV2
abundance: few
d_gene: .
CDR3nt: TGTGCCAGCAGTGAAACAGGCTACGAGCAGTACTTC
CDR3aa: CASSETGYEQYF

j_gene: TRBJ1-2
v_gene: TRBV5-1
abundance: .
d_gene: TRBD1
CDR3nt: TGCGCCAGCAGCTTCCTAAATCAGGGGGCGTCTATCTATGGCTACACCTTC
CDR3aa: CASSFLNQGASIYGYTF

j_gene: TRBJ2-7
v_gene: TRBV15
abundance: .
d_gene: TRBD1
CDR3nt: TGTGCCACCAGCAAGGGGCGGCAGGGGGCAAGTTACGAGCAGTACTTC
CDR3aa: CATSKGRQGASYEQYF

j_gene: TRBJ2-3
v_gene: TRBV29-1
abundance: .
d_gene: .
CDR3nt: TGCAGCGTTGAATATGGGGGGAGGACGACCTCCGCGGCAGATACGCAGTATTTT
CDR3aa: CSVEYGGRTTSAADTQYF

j_gene: TRBJ2-1
v_gene: TRBV19
abundance: once
d_gene: .
CDR3nt: TGTGCCAGTAGTATAGGGTGGGGGGACGGTGAGCAGTTCTTC
CDR3aa: CASSIGWGDGEQFF

j_gene: TRBJ1-4
v_gene: TRBV6-5
abundance: .
d_gene: TRBD1
CDR3nt: TGTGCCAGCAGGATTCACAGGGGAACTAATGAAAAACTGTTTTTT
CDR3aa: CASRIHRGTNEKLFF

j_gene: TRBJ2-7
v_gene: TRBV7-2
abundance: few
d_gene: .
CDR3nt: TGTGCCAGCAGCTCTTTACAGGGGAGGAAAAACGAGCAGTACTTC
CDR3aa: CASSSLQGRKNEQYF

j_gene: TRBJ1-2
v_gene: TRBV6-5
abundance: .
d_gene: TRBD1
CDR3nt: TGTGCCAGCAGCCTGGACAGGAGGGTATATGGCTACACCTTC
CDR3aa: CASSLDRRVYGYTF

j_gene: TRBJ1-1
v_gene: TRBV7-9
abundance: .
d_gene: .
CDR3nt: TGTTCCAGCAGCTTAGCCCGGAGGACTGAAGCTTTCTTT
CDR3aa: CSSSLARRTEAFF

j_gene: TRBJ1-1
v_gene: TRBV29-1
abundance: .
d_gene: .
CDR3nt: TGCAGCGTTCTCCCCCCAGGGCGGACCTTGAACACTGAAGCTTTCTTT
CDR3aa: CSVLPPGRTLNTEAFF

j_gene: TRBJ2-3
v_gene: TRBV5-5
abundance: .
d_gene: .
CDR3nt: TGTGCCAGCAGCTACGACACGTTCACAGATACGCAGTATTTT
CDR3aa: CASSYDTFTDTQYF

j_gene: TRBJ2-2
v_gene: TRBV30
abundance: few
d_gene: TRBD1
CDR3nt: TGTGCCTGGAAGCGGCTCGGGACAGTCACCGGGGAGCTGTTTTTT
CDR3aa: CAWKRLGTVTGELFF

j_gene: TRBJ1-1
v_gene: TRBV5-1
abundance: .
d_gene: TRBD1
CDR3nt: TGCGCCAGCAGCTCGACAGGGACCGTTTCTGAAGCTTTCTTT
CDR3aa: CASSSTGTVSEAFF

j_gene: TRBJ2-1
v_gene: TRBV2
abundance: .
d_gene: .
CDR3nt: TGTGCCTGGCGAGGGGGGGGCCTGAATGAGCAGTTCTTC
CDR3aa: CAWRGGGLNEQFF

j_gene: TRBJ2-5
v_gene: TRBV7-2
abundance: .
d_gene: TRBD2
CDR3nt: TGTGCCAGCAGTTCGAGAGAGCGGGGGCGGGGAGAGACCCAGTACTTC
CDR3aa: CASSSRERGRGETQYF

j_gene: TRBJ1-4
v_gene: TRBV2
abundance: .
d_gene: .
CDR3nt: TGTGCCAGCATAGGGACTAGTTGGACTAATGAAAAACTGTTTTTT
CDR3aa: CASIGTSWTNEKLFF

j_gene: TRBJ2-3
v_gene: TRBV2
abundance: .
d_gene: TRBD2
CDR3nt: TGTGCCAGCAGTGAATATCGCCCGCCGGGACTAGCGGGGGCCAGCGAAGATACGCAGTATTTT
CDR3aa: CASSEYRPPGLAGASEDTQYF

j_gene: TRBJ1-5
v_gene: TRBV5-4
abundance: .
d_gene: .
CDR3nt: TGTGCCAGCAGCGGGGGGTACAATCAGCCCCAGCATTTT
CDR3aa: CASSGGYNQPQHF

j_gene: TRBJ2-7
v_gene: TRBV2
abundance: .
d_gene: TRBD1
CDR3nt: TGTGCCAGCAGCCATGGGCGACAGGGATTTTATGGCGAGCAGTACTTC
CDR3aa: CASSHGRQGFYGEQYF

j_gene: TRBJ1-3
v_gene: TRBV11-1
abundance: .
d_gene: .
CDR3nt: TGTGCCAGCAGCACCGACGACAAGGCTGGAAACACCATATATTTT
CDR3aa: CASSTDDKAGNTIYF

j_gene: TRBJ1-2
v_gene: TRBV18
abundance: .
d_gene: TRBD1
CDR3nt: TGTGCCAGCTCACTGACAGGGATCGACTATGGCTACACCTTC
CDR3aa: CASSLTGIDYGYTF

j_gene: TRBJ2-3
v_gene: TRBV4-3
abundance: once
d_gene: .
CDR3nt: TGCGCCAGCAGCCAAGACAGGGACACAGATACGCAGTATTTT
CDR3aa: CASSQDRDTDTQYF